A single sample is the source of the 22 T cell receptor beta chains below, sequenced in a study of blood T cell repertoires in COVID-19. Data came from immunoSEQ multiplex PCR; TCRdb stores just in-frame clones and leaves some out. Here the sample spans roughly 100,000 clones, roughly 87% being singletons. What was sequenced was peripheral blood. The receptors derive from a woman older than 75 in a cohort sampled during active COVID-19.

J is TRBJ1-2 and V is TRBV19, with 7 bases lining up with TRBD1. The V gene end was trimmed by 6 bases and the J gene end by 0 bases; junction bases not matched to a gene: 7. This CDR3 contains 15 residues. Per germline, CDR1 LNHDA and CDR2 SQIVND (reference sequence). Here the CDR3 DNA reads TGTGCCAGTAGAATACAGGGGTTCGCTAACTATGGCTACACCTTC. It specifies CASRIQGFANYGYTF.

The chain carries TRBV5-5 and TRBJ2-2; D remains unclear. The CDR3 sequence is 15 residues long. From germline, CDR1 is SGHKS and CDR2 YYEKEE (reference sequence). The V and J ends lost 4 bases and 0 bases respectively, with 10 bases between them. CDR3 sequence: CASSRDIANTGELFF. The CDR3 nucleotides are TGTGCCAGCAGCCGAGATATTGCGAACACCGGGGAGCTGTTTTTT.

The chain links TRBV28 to TRBJ2-7, with TRBD1 matching over 8 bases. The V gene's germline CDR1 is MDHEN and CDR2 SYDVKM. The CDR3 loop spans 16 amino acids. J gave up 3 bases and V 3 bases, and 10 bases lay outside the gene matches. The CDR3 nucleotides are TGTGCCAGCAGTTTCGGCAGGGGGCAACGTAGCTACGAGCAGTACTTC. Its protein is CASSFGRGQRSYEQYF.

The gene calls are TRBV24-1 and TRBJ2-3, with D possibly TRBD2 on 6 matching bases. This CDR3 contains 14 residues. Germline loops: CDR1 KGHDR, CDR2 SFDVKD. V shed 3 bases and J shed 9 bases, with 15 bases lying between them. The CDR3 sequence is CATSDLDPEGTQYF. CDR3 DNA: TGTGCCACCAGTGATCTGGACCCGGAGGGGACGCAGTATTTT.

This clone came up a few times. V and J are TRBV13 and TRBJ2-2, with TRBD1 matching over 11 bases. The germline CDR1 and CDR2 sequences are PRHDT and FYEKMQ (reference sequence). The CDR3 contains 17 residues. Losses at the gene ends were 3 bases for V and 4 bases for J; bases not matched to a gene: 7. CDR3 in amino acids: CASSFEWTGGATGELFF. The CDR3 coding sequence is TGTGCCAGCAGCTTTGAATGGACAGGGGGCGCCACCGGGGAGCTGTTTTTT.

The genes are TRBV13 and TRBJ2-1; TRBD2 agrees at 9 bases. The CDR3 runs to 15 residues. CDR1 is PRHDT, CDR2 FYEKMQ, per germline (reference sequence). V dropped 0 bases and J dropped 10; count of bases not matched to a gene: 7. The CDR3 DNA is TGTGCCAGCAGCTTAGGCCGACTAGCGGCGGACGAGCAGTTCTTC. It codes for CASSLGRLAADEQFF.

V is TRBV10-3 and J is TRBJ2-3, with 10 bases matching TRBD2. Looked up from germline, CDR1 is ENHRY and CDR2 is SYGVKD. The CDR3 is 15 amino acids. The V segment lost 6 bases and the J segment 2 bases; nucleotides outside the gene matches: 5. The CDR3 bases are TGTGCCATCAGACCCGGGACTAGCGACACAGATACGCAGTATTTT. Protein product: CAIRPGTSDTDTQYF.

The gene calls are TRBV5-8 and TRBJ2-7, with D hard to call. Germline V CDR1 and CDR2: SGHTS, YDEGEE. The CDR3 sequence is 12 residues long. V was trimmed by 1 base and J by 5 bases, leaving 7 bases between them. This CDR3 is CASSLSLNEQYF. The CDR3 DNA sequence: TGTGCCAGCAGCTTGAGCCTAAACGAGCAGTACTTC.

This clone was found once. The gene calls are TRBV10-3 and TRBJ2-3; D is unresolved. CDR1 is ENHRY, CDR2 SYGVKD, per germline. This CDR3 has 13 amino acids. The germline V and J ends were trimmed by 0 bases and 6 bases, with 7 bases remaining between them. The CDR3 sequence is CAISESEPDTQYF. In DNA form, the CDR3 reads TGTGCCATCAGTGAGTCGGAGCCCGATACGCAGTATTTT.

The CDR3 coding sequence is TGTGCCAGCAGTTTAGGTGCGTCTAGCGCCCGGAACAATGAGCAGTTCTTC. Its protein product is CASSLGASSARNNEQFF. The rearrangement joins TRBV28 to TRBJ2-1; D may be TRBD2 (6 bases). The CDR3 has 17 residues. Trimming removed 2 bases at V and 5 bases at J, with 19 bases between. The germline V gene has CDR1 MDHEN and CDR2 SYDVKM.

The V gene is TRBV12-3 or TRBV12-4, the J gene TRBJ2-1; D possibly corresponds to TRBD2 (6 bases). The CDR3 is made up of 13 amino acids. Trimming pared 7 bases from V and 3 bases from J, leaving 10 bases between. The CDR3 spells CASTPGLYNEQFF. Written as DNA, the CDR3 is TGTGCCAGCACCCCGGGACTCTACAATGAGCAGTTCTTC.

This clone was recorded only once. V and J are TRBV5-1 and TRBJ2-1, with 14 bases that match TRBD2. This CDR3 has 16 amino acids. V gave up 7 bases and J gave up 2 bases; unmatched junction bases: 5. Germline V gene sequence: CDR1 SGHRS, CDR2 YFSETQ. As DNA, the CDR3 is TGCGCCAGCGGGACTAGCGGGAGTATAACCTACAATGAGCAGTTCTTC. Protein product: CASGTSGSITYNEQFF. The whole variable domain, remainder taken from reference TRBV5-1 and TRBJ2-1, is KAGVTQTPRYLIKTRGQQVTLSCSPISGHRSVSWYQQTPGQGLQFLFEYFSETQRNKGNFPGRFSGRQFSNSRSEMNVSTLELGDSALYLCASGTSGSITYNEQFFGPGTRLTVL.

The V and J genes are TRBV5-1 and TRBJ2-3; TRBD1 matches at 7 bases. Losses at the gene ends were 4 bases for V and 3 bases for J; bases not matched to a gene: 5. The germline CDR1 and CDR2 sequences are SGHRS and YFSETQ. This CDR3 is built from 14 residues. The DNA of the CDR3 is TGCGCCAGCAGCCGACAGGGAGCGACAGATACGCAGTATTTT. It is translated as CASSRQGATDTQYF.

The V and J genes are TRBV6-1 and TRBJ1-3; D is uncertain. CDR3 length: 13 residues. Germline V gene data show CDR1 as MNHNS and CDR2 as SASEGT. The V end lost 3 bases, the J end lost 4 bases, and 7 bases lay between the germline ends. CDR3 protein: CASSDLTGNTIYF. CDR3 in DNA: TGTGCCAGCAGTGATCTGACAGGAAACACCATATATTTT.

The chain has TRBV6-5 and TRBJ1-6; possibly TRBD1 for D (5 bases). V shed 8 bases and J shed 10 bases, with 12 bases lying between them. This CDR3 has 12 residues. Germline V CDR1 and CDR2: MNHEY, SVGAGI. This chain's CDR3 is CASGPGNSPLHF. DNA of the CDR3: TGTGCCAGCGGCCCAGGGAACTCACCCCTCCACTTT.

This chain joins TRBV7-9 and TRBJ2-1; 11 bases map to TRBD2. The CDR3 consists of 13 residues. The J segment lost 12 bases and the V segment lost 5 bases, leaving 6 bases of the junction unmatched. Germline CDR1 reads SEHNR; CDR2 reads FQNEAQ (reference sequence). The chain's CDR3 is CASSTTLAGGQFF. Written as DNA, the CDR3 is TGTGCCAGCAGCACCACCCTAGCGGGGGGGCAGTTCTTC.

The chain employs TRBV3-1 (or the pseudogene TRBV3-2) and TRBJ2-2, with a possible D match to TRBD2 (5 bases). Per the germline V gene, CDR1 is LGHDT and CDR2 is YNNKEL (reference sequence). The CDR3 is 12 residues long. V was trimmed by 3 bases and J by 9 bases, leaving 8 bases between them. CDR3 sequence: CASSHSGRELFF. The CDR3 region has the DNA TGTGCCAGCAGCCATTCCGGGAGGGAGCTGTTTTTT.

The V gene is TRBV5-1, the J gene TRBJ2-5; 11 bases align to TRBD2. The CDR3 covers 16 residues. J was trimmed by 5 bases and V by 2 bases; bases with no gene match: 8. Per the germline V gene, CDR1 is SGHRS and CDR2 is YFSETQ. The DNA for the CDR3 is TGCGCCAGCAGCTTCGTGACTAGCGGGGCCGCGGAGACCCAGTACTTC. Translated, it gives CASSFVTSGAAETQYF.

This chain connects TRBV3-1 (or the pseudogene TRBV3-2) to TRBJ1-6; D uncertain. V was clipped by 0 bases and J by 7 bases, with 13 bases between them. CDR3 length equals 16 residues. Germline V gene sequence: CDR1 LGHDT, CDR2 YNNKEL (reference sequence). In DNA form, the CDR3 reads TGTGCCAGCAGCCAAGACGTGGGCAGGTACAATTCACCCCTCCACTTT. Translating gives CASSQDVGRYNSPLHF.

The chain carries TRBV5-6 and TRBJ2-7; D is perhaps TRBD2 (5 bases). V dropped 5 bases and J dropped 2 bases, with 17 bases sitting between them. From germline, CDR1 is SGHDT and CDR2 YYEEEE. This CDR3 contains 15 residues. The CDR3 loop is CASRPTFPGAYEQYF. The CDR3 coding sequence is TGTGCCAGCAGGCCGACATTCCCCGGGGCCTACGAGCAGTACTTC.

The sample holds one count of this clone. The rearrangement links TRBV30 to TRBJ2-7; no reliable D call. Germline-derived CDR1 and CDR2 are GTSNPN and SVGIG (reference sequence). V lost 5 bases and J lost 1, with 6 bases in between. The CDR3 consists of 11 residues. The CDR3 reads CAWGRSYEQYF. The CDR3 bases are TGTGCCTGGGGCAGGTCCTACGAGCAGTACTTC.

The V call is TRBV28, the J call TRBJ2-7; D is unclear. Germline V gene sequence: CDR1 MDHEN, CDR2 SYDVKM. V lost 7 bases and J lost 5, with 12 bases in between. This CDR3 contains 12 residues. The CDR3 spells CASNQMGDEQYF. Here the CDR3 DNA reads TGTGCCAGCAACCAAATGGGCGACGAGCAGTACTTC.